The source of this T cell receptor beta chain is a study of T cells expressing NK-cell markers. Study-wide background: According to the study, TCR beta repertoires originated from sorted CD3+CD56+NKG2C+, CD3+CD56+NKG2C- and CD3+CD56-NKG2C+ T cells. Of eight sequenced donors, seven were HCMV-seropositive and one HCMV-seronegative. Study-level results: Of the CD8+ T cell pool in about 6 donors, roughly 1.0-8% was accounted for by dominant NKG2C+ clonotypes. Among several donors, these clonotypes also ranked first in the CD3+CD56-NKG2C+ fraction.

TCRdb reanalyzed the 5' RACE reads and collapses them to one entry per CDR3 protein, without DNA. Its clone listing holds 400,000 to 450,000 distinct CDR3 sequences. A word on this clonotype: Its antigen is undetermined.

The TCR comes from a woman between 18 and 70 years old in good health. Sequencing was carried out using blood T cells: a sorted CD56 or NKG2C T cell subset, CD4+ or CD8+ T cells, or bulk PBMC T cells (not recorded which).

This CDR3 is CSARGDRSNYGYTF. The V and J genes are TRBV20-1 and TRBJ1-2; TCRdb's D call of TRBD1 is untestable without DNA. The CDR3 is 14 residues long. Germline V gene sequence: CDR1 DFQATT, CDR2 SNEGSKA (reference sequence).